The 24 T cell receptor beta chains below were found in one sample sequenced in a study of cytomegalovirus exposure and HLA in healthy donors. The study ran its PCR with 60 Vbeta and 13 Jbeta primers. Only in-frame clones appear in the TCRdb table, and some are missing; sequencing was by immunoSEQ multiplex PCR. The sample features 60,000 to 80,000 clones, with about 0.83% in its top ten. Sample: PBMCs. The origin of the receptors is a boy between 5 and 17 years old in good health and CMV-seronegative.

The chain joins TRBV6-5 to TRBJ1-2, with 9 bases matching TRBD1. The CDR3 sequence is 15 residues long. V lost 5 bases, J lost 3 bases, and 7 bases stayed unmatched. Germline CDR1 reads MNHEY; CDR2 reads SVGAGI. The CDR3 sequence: CASSAAGQGDYGYTF. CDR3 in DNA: TGTGCCAGCAGTGCGGCGGGACAGGGAGACTATGGCTACACCTTC.

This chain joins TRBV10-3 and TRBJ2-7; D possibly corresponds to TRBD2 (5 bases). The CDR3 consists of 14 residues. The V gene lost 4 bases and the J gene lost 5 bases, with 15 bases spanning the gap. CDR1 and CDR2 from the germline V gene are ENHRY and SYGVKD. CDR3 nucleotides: TGTGCCATCAGTGTGACGGGATTAGTCGACGAGCAGTACTTC. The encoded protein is CAISVTGLVDEQYF.

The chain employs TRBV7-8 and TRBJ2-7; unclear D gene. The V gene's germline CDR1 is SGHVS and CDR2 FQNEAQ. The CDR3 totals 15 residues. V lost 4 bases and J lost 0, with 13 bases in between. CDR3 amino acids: CASSSMRPPSYEQYF. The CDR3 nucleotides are TGTGCCAGCAGCTCCATGCGGCCACCCTCCTACGAGCAGTACTTC.

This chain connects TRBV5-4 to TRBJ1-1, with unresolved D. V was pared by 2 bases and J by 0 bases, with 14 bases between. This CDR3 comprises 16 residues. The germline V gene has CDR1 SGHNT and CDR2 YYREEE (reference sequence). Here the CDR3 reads CASSLYPTVMNTEAFF. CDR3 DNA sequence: TGTGCCAGCAGCTTATATCCCACGGTGATGAACACTGAAGCTTTCTTT.

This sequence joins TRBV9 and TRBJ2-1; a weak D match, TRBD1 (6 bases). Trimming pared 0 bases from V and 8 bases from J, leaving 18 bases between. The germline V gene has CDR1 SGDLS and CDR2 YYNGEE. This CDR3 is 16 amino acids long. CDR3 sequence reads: CASSVERRVEGDEQFF. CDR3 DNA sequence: TGTGCCAGCAGCGTAGAAAGGCGGGTCGAGGGGGATGAGCAGTTCTTC.

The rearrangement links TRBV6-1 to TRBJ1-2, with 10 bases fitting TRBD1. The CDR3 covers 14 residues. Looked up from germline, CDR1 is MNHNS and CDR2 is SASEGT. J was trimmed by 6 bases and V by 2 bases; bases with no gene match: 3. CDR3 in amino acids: CASSEYGTGDGYTF. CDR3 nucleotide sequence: TGTGCCAGCAGTGAATACGGGACAGGGGATGGCTACACCTTC.

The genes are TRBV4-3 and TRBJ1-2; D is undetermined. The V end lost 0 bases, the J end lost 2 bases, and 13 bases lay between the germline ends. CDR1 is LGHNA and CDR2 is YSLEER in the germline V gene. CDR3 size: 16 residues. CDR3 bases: TGCGCCAGCAGCCAAGACTGGGGAGACTCCAACTATGGCTACACCTTC. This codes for CASSQDWGDSNYGYTF.

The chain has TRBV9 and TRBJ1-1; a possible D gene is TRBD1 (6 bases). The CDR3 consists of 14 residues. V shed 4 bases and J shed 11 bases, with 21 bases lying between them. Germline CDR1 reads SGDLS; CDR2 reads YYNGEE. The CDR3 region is CASSPSVRGGYAFF. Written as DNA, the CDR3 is TGTGCCAGCAGCCCATCGGTGAGAGGGGGATACGCTTTCTTT.

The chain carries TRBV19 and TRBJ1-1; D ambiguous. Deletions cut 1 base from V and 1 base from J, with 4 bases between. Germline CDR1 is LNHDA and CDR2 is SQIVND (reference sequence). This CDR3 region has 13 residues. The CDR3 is CASSIGQNTEAFF. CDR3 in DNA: TGTGCCAGTAGTATAGGACAGAACACTGAAGCTTTCTTT.

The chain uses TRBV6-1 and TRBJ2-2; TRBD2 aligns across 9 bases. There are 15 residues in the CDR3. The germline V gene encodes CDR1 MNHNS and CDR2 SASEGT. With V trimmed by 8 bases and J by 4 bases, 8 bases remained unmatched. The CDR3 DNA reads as TGTGCCAGCGACCCTAGCGGGGAGTCCACCGGGGAGCTGTTTTTT. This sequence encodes CASDPSGESTGELFF.

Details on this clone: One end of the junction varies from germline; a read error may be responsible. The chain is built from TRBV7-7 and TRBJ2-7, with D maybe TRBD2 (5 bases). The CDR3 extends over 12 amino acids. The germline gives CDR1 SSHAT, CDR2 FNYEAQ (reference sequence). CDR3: CWRPGVFYEQYF. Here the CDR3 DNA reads TGCTGGCGCCCCGGGGTCTTCTACGAGCAGTACTTC.

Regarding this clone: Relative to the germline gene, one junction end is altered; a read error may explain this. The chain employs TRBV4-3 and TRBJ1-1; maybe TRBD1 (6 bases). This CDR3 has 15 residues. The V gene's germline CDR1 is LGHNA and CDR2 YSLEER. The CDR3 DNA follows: TGCGCCAGCAGCCCTATTCGAGGGGGTGGCACTGAAGATTTCTTT. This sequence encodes CASSPIRGGGTEDFF.

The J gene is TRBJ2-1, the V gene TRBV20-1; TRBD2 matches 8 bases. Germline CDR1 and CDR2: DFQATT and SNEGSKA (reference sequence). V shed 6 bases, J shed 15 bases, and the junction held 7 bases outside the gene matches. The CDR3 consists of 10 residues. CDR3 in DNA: TGCAGTGCAACCGGGACTAGTGGGTTCTTC. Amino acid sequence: CSATGTSGFF.

The DNA of the CDR3 is TGTGCCAGCAGTGATGTGGGCGGGGGTGAAAAACTGTTTTTT. Encoded protein: CASSDVGGGEKLFF. The rearrangement uses TRBV25-1 and TRBJ1-4; a weak D match, TRBD1 (5 bases). Germline CDR1 MGHDK, CDR2 SYGVNS. V lost 3 bases and J lost 7, with 12 bases in between. The CDR3 sequence is 14 residues long.

CDR3 sequence (DNA): TGTGCCAGCAGCCCTGCCCGGGAGGGTTACACAGATACGCAGTATTTT. Protein sequence: CASSPAREGYTDTQYF. V is TRBV5-4 and J is TRBJ2-3; 8 bases fit TRBD2. Per germline, CDR1 SGHNT and CDR2 YYREEE (reference sequence). The CDR3 has 16 amino acids. Trimming cost V 4 bases and J 2 bases; bases outside gene matches: 9. Using reference TRBV5-4 and TRBJ2-3 for the parts outside the CDR3, the full variable domain is ETGVTQSPTHLIKTRGQQVTLRCSSQSGHNTVSWYQQALGQGPQFIFQYYREEENGRGNFPPRFSGLQFPNYSSELNVNALELDDSALYLCASSPAREGYTDTQYFGPGTRLTVL.

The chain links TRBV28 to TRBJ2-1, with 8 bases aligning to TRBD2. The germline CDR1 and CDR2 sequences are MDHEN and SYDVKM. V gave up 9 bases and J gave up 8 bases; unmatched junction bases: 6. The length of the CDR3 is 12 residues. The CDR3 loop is CASRGGIHEQFF. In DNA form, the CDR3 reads TGTGCCAGTCGGGGGGGCATTCATGAGCAGTTCTTC.

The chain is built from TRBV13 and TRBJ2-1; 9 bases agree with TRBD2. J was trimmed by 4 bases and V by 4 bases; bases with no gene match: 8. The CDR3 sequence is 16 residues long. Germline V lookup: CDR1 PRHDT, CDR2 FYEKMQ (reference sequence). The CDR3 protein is CASSSTLAGSYNEQFF. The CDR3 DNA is TGTGCCAGCAGCTCTACGCTAGCGGGATCGTACAATGAGCAGTTCTTC.

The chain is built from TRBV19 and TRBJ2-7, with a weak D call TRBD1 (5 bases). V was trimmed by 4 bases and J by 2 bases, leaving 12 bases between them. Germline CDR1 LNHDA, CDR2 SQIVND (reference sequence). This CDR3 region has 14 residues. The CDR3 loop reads CASSTSQGAYEQYF. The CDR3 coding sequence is TGTGCCAGTAGTACCTCGCAAGGGGCCTACGAGCAGTACTTC.

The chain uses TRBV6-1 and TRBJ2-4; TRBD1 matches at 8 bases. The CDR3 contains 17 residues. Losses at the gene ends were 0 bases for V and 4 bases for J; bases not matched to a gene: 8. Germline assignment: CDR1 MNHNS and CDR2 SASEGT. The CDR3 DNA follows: TGTGCCAGCAGTGAAGCCCTAAGTGGGACAGGTAAAAACATTCAGTACTTC. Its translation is CASSEALSGTGKNIQYF.

In DNA form, the CDR3 reads TGTGCCAGCAGTGAATTTGGGCTAGCGGGTTACAATGAGCAGTTCTTC. Translation gives CASSEFGLAGYNEQFF. The chain is built from TRBV25-1 and TRBJ2-1; 8 nucleotides match TRBD2. V dropped 1 base and J dropped 4; count of bases not matched to a gene: 6. Germline-derived CDR1 and CDR2 are MGHDK and SYGVNS. The CDR3 is made up of 16 amino acids.

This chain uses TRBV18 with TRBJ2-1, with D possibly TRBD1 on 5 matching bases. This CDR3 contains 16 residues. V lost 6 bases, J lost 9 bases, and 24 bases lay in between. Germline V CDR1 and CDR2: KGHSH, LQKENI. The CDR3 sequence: CASSSTATKNGVEQFF. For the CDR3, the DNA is TGTGCCAGCTCGTCGACAGCGACAAAGAACGGTGTTGAGCAGTTCTTC.

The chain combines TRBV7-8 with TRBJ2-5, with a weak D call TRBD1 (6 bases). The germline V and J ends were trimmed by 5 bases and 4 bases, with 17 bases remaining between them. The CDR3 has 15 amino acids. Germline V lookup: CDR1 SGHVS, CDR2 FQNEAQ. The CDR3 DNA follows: TGTGCCAGCAGCGCCGGGACACAACGAAGAGAGACCCAGTACTTC. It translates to CASSAGTQRRETQYF.

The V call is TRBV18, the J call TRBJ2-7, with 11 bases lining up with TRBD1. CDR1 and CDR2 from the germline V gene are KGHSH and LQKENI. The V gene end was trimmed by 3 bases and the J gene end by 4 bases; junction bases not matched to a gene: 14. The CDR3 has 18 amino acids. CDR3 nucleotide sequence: TGTGCCAGCTCACCTCAAAAAGCCGGGACAGGGGGACATTACGAGCAGTACTTC. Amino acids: CASSPQKAGTGGHYEQYF.

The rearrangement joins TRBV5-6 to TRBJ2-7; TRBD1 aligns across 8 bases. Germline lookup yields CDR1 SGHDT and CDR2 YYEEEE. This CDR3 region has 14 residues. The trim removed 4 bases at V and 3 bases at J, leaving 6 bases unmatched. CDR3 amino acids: CASSRDRRVYEQYF. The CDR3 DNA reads TGTGCCAGCAGCCGGGACAGGAGAGTCTACGAGCAGTACTTC.